The count of the clone carrying this T cell receptor beta chain is one. Its antigen is still unknown. One junction end does not reproduce the germline sequence, and a read error may be involved. This sample stems from a study of shared clonotypes between healthy human individuals. The study, taken as a whole, reports: The generation probabilities recorded for non-shared clonotypes fell below those of clonotypes shared by all four donors. Generally, naive subsets came out with larger estimated richness than memory subsets.

Produced via immunoSEQ multiplex PCR; TCRdb's table is partial and in-frame only. The sample gives about 1 million clones, roughly 80% of which show up once; around 1.5% is in the top ten. CDR3 length equals 16 residues. The V gene's germline CDR1 is SGHVT and CDR2 SQSDAQ. Sequenced input: memory CD4+ T cells sorted from blood. Sample subset: CD45RA-negative fraction. This chain links TRBV7-4 with TRBJ2-5, with D possibly matching TRBD2 (5 bases). Judging by the DNA end, TRBJ2-7 fits better; the J call may be wrong. The source of this sequence is a young man in good health. CDR3 in amino acids: CASTLVRGTPLYEQYF. The CDR3 region has the DNA TGTGCCAGCACCTTAGTACGGGGAACCCCCCTATACGAGCAGTACTTC.